This is a list of T cell receptor beta chains from one sample in a study of cytomegalovirus exposure and HLA in healthy donors. The protocol was immunoSEQ multiplex PCR, while the TCRdb copy is restricted to in-frame clones and leaves out a portion. This sample has some 110,000 clones, with around nine tenths found just once. The sequenced material came from PBMCs. The receptors here all came from a man aged 18 to 30 in good health and CMV-seropositive. Each CDR3 is given with its conserved first and last residue. D genes are given only for firm matches. Size is stated for part of the rows, as once, few or many counts, or as a class when the clone is expanded.

V	size	J	D	DNA	CDR3
TRBV7-9	NA	TRBJ1-2	TRBD1	TGTGCCAGCAGTTCCGACAGGGGGCTAAGAGGCTACACCTTC	CASSSDRGLRGYTF
TRBV18	NA	TRBJ1-2	TRBD1	TGTGCCAGCTCACCAATAGGAGGACAGGGGGCATTCTATGGCTACACCTTC	CASSPIGGQGAFYGYTF
TRBV5-4	NA	TRBJ2-1	NA	TGTGCCAGCAGCTTGGCATCCCTAGGTAGGAATGAGCAGTTCTTC	CASSLASLGRNEQFF
TRBV4-1	NA	TRBJ2-3	TRBD2	TGCGCCAGCAGCCAAGTTTTTAGCGGGGGGGCGGTTGAGCATTTT	CASSQVFSGGAVEHF
TRBV5-4	NA	TRBJ2-2	TRBD2	TGTGCCAGCAGCGGACTAGCGGGGGGGCCGGTCACCGGGGAGCTGTTTTTT	CASSGLAGGPVTGELFF
TRBV6-5	NA	TRBJ2-2	TRBD1	TGTGCCAGCAGTTCGACCCGACAGGGCACCACCGGGGAGCTGTTTTTT	CASSSTRQGTTGELFF
TRBV5-4	once	TRBJ1-2	TRBD1	TGTGCCAGCAGCCCAGGGACAGGGAACTATGGCTACACCTTC	CASSPGTGNYGYTF
TRBV7-6	NA	TRBJ2-2	NA	TGTGCCAGCAGGGAGGTCGGGGAGCTGTTTTTT	CASREVGELFF
TRBV9	few	TRBJ1-2	NA	TGTGCCAGCAGCGTAGGCGGCTCAAATGGCTACACCTTC	CASSVGGSNGYTF
TRBV30	NA	TRBJ2-2	TRBD2	TGTGCCTGGAGGCTAGCGGGGGGAACCGGGGAGCTGTTTTTT	CAWRLAGGTGELFF
TRBV7-2	NA	TRBJ2-1	TRBD2	TGTGCCAGCAGCAATAGGGGTAGCGGGACAAGCTCCTACAATGAGCAGTTCTTC	CASSNRGSGTSSYNEQFF
TRBV19	NA	TRBJ1-6	NA	TGTGCCAGTAGTATAGGGCCGTTGAGGAGGGCTAATTCACCCCTCCACTTT	CASSIGPLRRANSPLHF
TRBV6-5	NA	TRBJ2-1	NA	TGTGCCAGCCATACGACGGGGAGAGAAAACAATGAGCAGTTCTTC	CASHTTGRENNEQFF
TRBV18	NA	TRBJ2-2	NA	TGTGCCAGCTCACCCTCGCTGCAGCGGAACACCGGGGAGCTGTTTTTT	CASSPSLQRNTGELFF
TRBV6-7	NA	TRBJ1-1	NA	TGTGCCAGCAGTTACCAGGACAGGAACACTGAAGCTTTCTTT	CASSYQDRNTEAFF
TRBV7-2	NA	TRBJ2-1	NA	TGTGCCAGCAGCTTTTCGGGGGGCGGTGAGCAGTTCTTC	CASSFSGGGEQFF
TRBV10-3	NA	TRBJ1-5	NA	TGTGCCACTCGGACAGTTAGCAATCAGCCCCAGCATTTT	CATRTVSNQPQHF
TRBV7-2	NA	TRBJ1-5	NA	TGTGCCTCGGCGAGTTACGGCGGGGGCAATCAGCCCCAGCATTTT	CASASYGGGNQPQHF
TRBV7-2	NA	TRBJ2-1	TRBD2	TGTGCCAACGCAAAGACTAGCGGGGGGGCCTCTGAGCAGTTCTTC	CANAKTSGGASEQFF
TRBV4-1	NA	TRBJ1-5	TRBD1	TGCGCCAGCAGCCAAGTCCCGTTGGGGGACAGGAGCAATCAGCCCCAGCATTTT	CASSQVPLGDRSNQPQHF
TRBV7-2	NA	TRBJ2-5	TRBD1	TGTGCCAGCAGCCGAGAGGGGACAGGGGAAGAGACCCAGTACTTC	CASSREGTGEETQYF
TRBV10-3	NA	TRBJ2-3	NA	TGTGCCATCGGCGGGGTGGGGGGGCCCGCAGATACGCAGTATTTT	CAIGGVGGPADTQYF
TRBV10-1	once	TRBJ2-1	NA	TGCGCCAGCAGTGAGGGGCAGAGCTCCTACAATGAGCAGTTCTTC	CASSEGQSSYNEQFF
TRBV27	NA	TRBJ1-2	NA	TGTGCCAGCCGCGCTGCTCGACGAGGATATGGCTACACCTTC	CASRAARRGYGYTF
TRBV21-1	NA	TRBJ2-7	NA	TGTGCCAGCAGCAAAGAGCACAGGCGCGAGCAGTACTTC	CASSKEHRREQYF
TRBV11-2	NA	TRBJ2-2	NA	TGTGCCAGCAGCTTCCGTGGAGAGGCCGGGGAGCTGTTTTTT	CASSFRGEAGELFF
TRBV2	once	TRBJ2-2	NA	TGTGCCAGCAGGATACAGGGTACCACCGGGGAGCTGTTTTTT	CASRIQGTTGELFF
TRBV2	NA	TRBJ2-6	TRBD2	TGTGCCAGCAGGGACGGGAAGGCGGGGGGACACTCTGGGGCCAACGTCCTGACTTTC	CASRDGKAGGHSGANVLTF
TRBV5-1	NA	TRBJ1-6	NA	TGCGCCAGCAGCTTGAGGCAGGGCGGCTATAATTCACCCCTCCACTTT	CASSLRQGGYNSPLHF
TRBV2	NA	TRBJ2-2	TRBD1	TGTGCCAGCACGGGGACAGGGACGAACACCGGGGAGCTGTTTTTT	CASTGTGTNTGELFF
TRBV5-1	NA	TRBJ1-2	TRBD1	TGTGCCAGCAGCCTAAGGGACAGCTATGGCTACACCTTC	CASSLRDSYGYTF
TRBV19	NA	TRBJ1-2	NA	TGTGCCAGTAGTCGAATCAGCGCTAACTATGGCTACACCTTC	CASSRISANYGYTF
TRBV2	NA	TRBJ2-5	TRBD1	TGTGCCAGCAGTGAGGGACAGGGGGCGTGGGAGACCCAGTACTTC	CASSEGQGAWETQYF
TRBV9	NA	TRBJ2-2	TRBD1	TGTGCCAGTCACAGGGGGCTTTTTGGCGGGGAGCTGTTTTTT	CASHRGLFGGELFF
TRBV27	NA	TRBJ1-1	TRBD1	TGTGCCAGCCGGGACAGGGGCTCTCTTACTGAAGCTTTCTTT	CASRDRGSLTEAFF
TRBV5-4	once	TRBJ1-1	TRBD1	TGTGCCAGCACCACCGGGACAGGGCACACTGAAGCTTTCTTT	CASTTGTGHTEAFF
TRBV30	NA	TRBJ1-5	NA	TGTGCCTGGAGTGAGGGGGAAGGCAATCAGCCCCAGCATTTT	CAWSEGEGNQPQHF
TRBV7-9	once	TRBJ2-1	TRBD1	TGTGCCAGCAGCTATCCGGGACAGGGGATTAATGAGCAGTTCTTC	CASSYPGQGINEQFF
TRBV18	NA	TRBJ2-5	TRBD1	TGTGCCAGCTCACGTCAGACAGGGGACCAAGAGACCCAGTACTTC	CASSRQTGDQETQYF
TRBV7-2	NA	TRBJ2-7	TRBD1	TGTGCCAGCAGCTTAACAGGGGGCGCGTACGAGCAGTACTTC	CASSLTGGAYEQYF
TRBV6-1	NA	TRBJ1-4	NA	TGTGCCAGCAGTGGGACCAGGACACTTCTTGAAAAACTGTTTTTT	CASSGTRTLLEKLFF
TRBV29-1	NA	TRBJ1-1	NA	TGCAGCGCACAGAACACTGAAGCTTTCTTT	CSAQNTEAFF
TRBV28	NA	TRBJ1-1	TRBD1	TGTGCCAGCTCACAGGGGGACCTTGGGACTGAAGCTTTCTTT	CASSQGDLGTEAFF
TRBV6-4	once	TRBJ2-2	NA	TGTGCCAGCAGTGACGAACAGGGAACGGACGGGGAGCTGTTTTTT	CASSDEQGTDGELFF
TRBV27	NA	TRBJ2-7	NA	TGTGCCAGCAGTACTCAACAGGGAGCTACAGGGCACGAGCAGTACTTC	CASSTQQGATGHEQYF
TRBV7-7	NA	TRBJ2-3	TRBD2	TGTGCTAGCAGCTCCTCTGCGGGGGGGAGCACAGATACGCAGTATTTT	CASSSSAGGSTDTQYF
TRBV19	NA	TRBJ1-1	NA	TGTGCCAGTAGTAGTCAGGGCGTGGGCACTGAAGCTTTCTTT	CASSSQGVGTEAFF
TRBV5-6	few	TRBJ2-5	NA	TGTGCCAGCAGCTTTTGGGAGACGGAGACCCAGTACTTC	CASSFWETETQYF
TRBV7-2	NA	TRBJ1-2	TRBD1	TGTGCCAGCAGCCTGACCCCCGACAGGGCTTACGGCTACACTTTC	CASSLTPDRAYGYTF
TRBV4-1	NA	TRBJ1-1	TRBD1	TGCGCCAGCAGCCAAACAGGGGGCTTCACTGAAGCTTTCTTT	CASSQTGGFTEAFF
TRBV2	NA	TRBJ1-5	NA	TGTGCCAGCAGTCCAGAGGGACAGCCCCAGCATTTT	CASSPEGQPQHF
TRBV10-3	NA	TRBJ1-2	NA	TGTGCCACGCCCCGCGGGGGGGACCCTAACTATGGCTACACCTTC	CATPRGGDPNYGYTF
TRBV7-2	NA	TRBJ1-1	TRBD1	TGTGCCAGCAGCCCAGACAGGGGAGGTGAAGCTTTCTTT	CASSPDRGGEAFF
TRBV5-1	NA	TRBJ2-2	NA	TGCGCCAGACCGAGGGCCGGGGAGCTGTTTTTT	CARPRAGELFF
TRBV27	NA	TRBJ1-3	NA	TGTGCCAGCAGTTTAAGCGGGCTCTCTGGAAACACCATATATTTT	CASSLSGLSGNTIYF